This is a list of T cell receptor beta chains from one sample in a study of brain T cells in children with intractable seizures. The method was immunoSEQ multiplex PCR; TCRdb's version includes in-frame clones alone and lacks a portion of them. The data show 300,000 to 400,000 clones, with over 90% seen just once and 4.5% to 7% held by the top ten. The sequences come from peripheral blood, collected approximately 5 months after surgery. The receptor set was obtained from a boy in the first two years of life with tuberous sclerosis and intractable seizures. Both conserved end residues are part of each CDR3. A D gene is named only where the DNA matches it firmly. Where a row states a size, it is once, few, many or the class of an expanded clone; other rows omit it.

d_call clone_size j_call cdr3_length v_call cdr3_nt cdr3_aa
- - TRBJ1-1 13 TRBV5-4 TGTGCCAGCCGACTTAGGGTAAACACTGAAGCTTTCTTT CASRLRVNTEAFF
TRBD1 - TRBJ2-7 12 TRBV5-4 TGTGCCAGCAGCATGGGACAGGGACGGTGGTACTTC CASSMGQGRWYF
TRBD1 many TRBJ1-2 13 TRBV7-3 TGTGCCAGCAGCGCGGACAGGGGCTATGGCTACACCTTC CASSADRGYGYTF
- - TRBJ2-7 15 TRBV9 TGTGCCAGCAGCTTAGACGGGAGTCGCGCCTACGAGCAGTACTTC CASSLDGSRAYEQYF
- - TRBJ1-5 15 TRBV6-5 TGTGCCAGCAGTTCCTCGGCAGGGTCAAATCAGCCCCAGCATTTT CASSSSAGSNQPQHF
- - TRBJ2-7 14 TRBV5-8 TGTGCCAGCAGCTTGGCGGGGGCGTTCTACGAGCAGTACTTC CASSLAGAFYEQYF
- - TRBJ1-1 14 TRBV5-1 TGCGCCAGCAGCTTGGGGGGACAGAACACTGAAGCTTTCTTT CASSLGGQNTEAFF
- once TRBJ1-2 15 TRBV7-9 TGTGCCAGCAGCTTAGGGCCGGTGGGCATCGATGGCTACACCTTC CASSLGPVGIDGYTF
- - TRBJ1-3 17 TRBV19 TGTGCCACACATCCCGGGACATCCCTTTATCCTGGAAACACCATATATTTT CATHPGTSLYPGNTIYF
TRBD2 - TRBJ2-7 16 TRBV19 TGTGCCAGTAGTATAGCGGGAGGTTCCGGCTCCTACGAGCAGTACTTC CASSIAGGSGSYEQYF
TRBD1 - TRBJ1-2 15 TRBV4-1 TGCGCCAGCAGCCGATACAGGGGGCTTGACTATGGCTACACCTTC CASSRYRGLDYGYTF
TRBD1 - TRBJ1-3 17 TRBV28 TGTGCCAGCAGTTTACCCGGCTACAGGGGGCGAGGAAACACCATATATTTT CASSLPGYRGRGNTIYF
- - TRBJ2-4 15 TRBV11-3 TGTGCCAGCAGCTTCCCTTCCGGGTCAGGAAACATTCAGTACTTC CASSFPSGSGNIQYF
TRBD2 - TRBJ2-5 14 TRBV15 TGTGCCACCAGCAGAGGGCTAGCGGAAGAGACCCAGTACTTC CATSRGLAEETQYF
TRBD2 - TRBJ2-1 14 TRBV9 TGTGCCAGCAGCGTAGACGGGAGGGCCGGGGAGCAGTTCTTC CASSVDGRAGEQFF
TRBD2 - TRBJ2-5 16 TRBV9 TGTGCCAGCAGCGTAGGGACTAGCGGGGATCAAGAGACCCAGTACTTC CASSVGTSGDQETQYF
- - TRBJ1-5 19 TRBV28 TGTGCCAGCAGCCCAAACCCCCTGGATGTATATGCTCATGTGCAGCCCCAGCATTTT CASSPNPLDVYAHVQPQHF
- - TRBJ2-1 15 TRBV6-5 TGTGCCACCGCGGGTGGGGGACGTTCCTACAATGAGCAGTTCTTC CATAGGGRSYNEQFF
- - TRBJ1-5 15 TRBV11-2 TGTGCCAGCAGCTTATCAGGGGATGGCAATCAGCCCCAGCATTTT CASSLSGDGNQPQHF
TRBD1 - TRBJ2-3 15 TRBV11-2 TGTGCCAGCAGCCGACAGGGGTACTTCACAGATACGCAGTATTTT CASSRQGYFTDTQYF
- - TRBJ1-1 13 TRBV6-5 TGTGCCAGCATTTTTGGGGCGAACACTGAAGCTTTCTTT CASIFGANTEAFF
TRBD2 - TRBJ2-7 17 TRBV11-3 TGTGCCAGCAGCCTCGGGACTAGCGGGAATTTTGCCCACGAGCAGTACTTC CASSLGTSGNFAHEQYF
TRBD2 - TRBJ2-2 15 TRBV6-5 TGTGCCAGCAGTTACATAGCGGGAGTTCACGGGGAGCTGTTTTTT CASSYIAGVHGELFF
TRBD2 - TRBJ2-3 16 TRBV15 TGTGCCACCAGCAGAGATTACAGCGGGAGTGGAGATACGCAGTATTTT CATSRDYSGSGDTQYF
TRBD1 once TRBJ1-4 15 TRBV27 TGTGCCAGGACAACGACAGGGCCAACTAATGAAAAACTGTTTTTT CARTTTGPTNEKLFF
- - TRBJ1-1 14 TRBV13 TGTGCCAGCAGCCCCCCTGCCCGAAAGGGGGAAGCTTTCTTT CASSPPARKGEAFF
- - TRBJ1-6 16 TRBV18 TGTGCCAGCTCACCACGATTAAAGGGCGATAATTCACCCCTCCACTTT CASSPRLKGDNSPLHF
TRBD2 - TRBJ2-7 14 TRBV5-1 TGCGCCAGCAGCTGGGAGGGCTCGGGGGGAGAGCAGTACTTC CASSWEGSGGEQYF
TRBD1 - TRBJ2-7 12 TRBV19 TGTGCCAGTAGTGTGACAGGGTACGAGCAGTACTTC CASSVTGYEQYF
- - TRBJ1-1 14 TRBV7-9 TGTGCCAGCAGCCCATTCGATATTTTTGCTGAAGCTTTCTTT CASSPFDIFAEAFF
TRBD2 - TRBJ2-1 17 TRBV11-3 TGTGCCAGCAGCTTCCTGACTAGCGGGAGTTATTACAATGAGCAGTTCTTC CASSFLTSGSYYNEQFF
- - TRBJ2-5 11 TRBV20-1 TGCAGTGCAACTAGTCAGGAGACCCAGTACTTC CSATSQETQYF
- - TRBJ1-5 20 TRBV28 TGTGCCAGCAGATCCATTCCGGGAACACATTATACCACCAGCAATCAGCCCCAGCATTTT CASRSIPGTHYTTSNQPQHF
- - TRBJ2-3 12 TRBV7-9 TGTGCCAGCAGCTTAGTAGGGGATACGCAGTATTTT CASSLVGDTQYF
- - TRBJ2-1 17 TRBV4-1 TGCGCCAGCAGCCGCCCTACGGGGGATAGCTCCTACAATGAGCAGTTCTTC CASSRPTGDSSYNEQFF
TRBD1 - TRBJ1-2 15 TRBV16 TGTGCCAGCAGCCAAACAGAGACAGGGGGCGATGGCTACACCTTC CASSQTETGGDGYTF
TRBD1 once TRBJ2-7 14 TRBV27 TGTGCCAGCAGTTTTGGGACAGCGTCCTACGAGCAGTACTTC CASSFGTASYEQYF
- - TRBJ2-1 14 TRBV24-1 TGTGCCACCATGGTAAGAATCCGATCGAATGAGCAGTTCTTC CATMVRIRSNEQFF
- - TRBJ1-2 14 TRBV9 TGTGCCAGCAGCGTAGAGGGCAGCTTCTATGGCTACACCTTC CASSVEGSFYGYTF
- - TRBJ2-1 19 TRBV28 TGTGCCAGCAGTTTTGTTTGGGATTGGGCGGGGAGCTCCTACAATGAGCAGTTCTTC CASSFVWDWAGSSYNEQFF
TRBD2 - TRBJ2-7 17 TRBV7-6 TGTGCCAGCAGCTTAGCCTCGGGGGGGTCTTCGACCTACGAGCAGTACTTC CASSLASGGSSTYEQYF
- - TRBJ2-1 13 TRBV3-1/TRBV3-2 TGTGCCAGCAGCCAAGACCGGAACAATGAGCAGTTCTTC CASSQDRNNEQFF
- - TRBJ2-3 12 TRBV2 TGTGCCAGCAGACTAGCACCAGATACGCAGTATTTT CASRLAPDTQYF
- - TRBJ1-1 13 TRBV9 TGTGCCAGCAGCCTCGGGCGCAACACTGAAGCTTTCTTT CASSLGRNTEAFF
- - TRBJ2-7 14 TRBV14 TGTGCCAGCAGCCAGTCGACAGGCTCCTACGAGCAGTACTTC CASSQSTGSYEQYF
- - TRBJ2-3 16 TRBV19 TGTGCCAGTAGTAGGTCCGCCGCTTATAGCACAGATACGCAGTATTTT CASSRSAAYSTDTQYF
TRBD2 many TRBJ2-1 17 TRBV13 TGTGCCAGCAGGCCTCCCGGGGTAGCGGGAGGGTACAATGAGCAGTTCTTC CASRPPGVAGGYNEQFF
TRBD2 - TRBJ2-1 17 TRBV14 TGTGCCAGCAGCCACAACATCCCCGGACTAGCGGGCCATGAGCAGTTCTTC CASSHNIPGLAGHEQFF
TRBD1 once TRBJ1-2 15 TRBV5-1 TGCGCCAGCAGCTCGACTATAGGGGGCGGGAGTGGCTACACCTTC CASSSTIGGGSGYTF
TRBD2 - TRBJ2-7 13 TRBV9 TGTGCCAGCAGCGCGACTAGCTTAAGCGAGCAGTACTTC CASSATSLSEQYF
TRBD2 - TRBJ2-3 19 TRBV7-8 TGTGCCAGCAGCCTCCCACTAGCGGGGGGAAGATATAGCACAGATACGCAGTATTTT CASSLPLAGGRYSTDTQYF
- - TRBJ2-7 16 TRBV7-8 TGTGCCAGCAGCTTACCCGCGCAGGGTTACTCCTACGAGCAGTACTTC CASSLPAQGYSYEQYF
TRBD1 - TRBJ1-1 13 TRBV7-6 TGTGCCAGCAGCTTAGCCCGACAGGGCGAAGCTTTCTTT CASSLARQGEAFF
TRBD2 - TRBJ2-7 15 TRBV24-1 TGTGCCACCAGTGATTCGACTAGCGGCCCCTACGAGCAGTACTTC CATSDSTSGPYEQYF
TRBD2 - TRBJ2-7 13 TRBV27 TGTGCCAGCAGTTTAGCGGGGGCCTACGAGCAGTACTTC CASSLAGAYEQYF
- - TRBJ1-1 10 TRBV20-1 TGCAGTGCTAGAGGTTCTGAAGCTTTCTTT CSARGSEAFF
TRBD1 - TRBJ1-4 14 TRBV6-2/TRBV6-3 TGTGCCAGCAGTTTGGACAGGAATTATGAAAAACTGTTTTTT CASSLDRNYEKLFF
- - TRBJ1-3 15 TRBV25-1 TGTGCCAGCAGTGGGACACCCCACTCTGGAAACACCATATATTTT CASSGTPHSGNTIYF
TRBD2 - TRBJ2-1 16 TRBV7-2 TGTGCCAGCAGCAACCGGTACGGACTAGCGAGAAATGAGCAGTTCTTC CASSNRYGLARNEQFF